The clone carrying this T cell receptor (beta chain) was counted only a few times. Sequenced by immunoSEQ multiplex PCR; TCRdb stores in-frame clones only, minus some. Of 55,000 to 65,000 clones listed, around 87% are singletons. The germline V and J ends were trimmed by 3 bases and 0 bases, with 3 bases remaining between them. CDR3 length equals 14 residues. CDR1 and CDR2 from the germline V gene are MNHNS and SASEGT. The data are from a study of control samples from healthy donors and cancer patients. The chain carries TRBV6-1 and TRBJ2-6; no firm D call. The sample taken for sequencing was PBMCs. The clonotype originates from a woman aged 60-75 years with lung cancer. Here the CDR3 reads CASSDGSGANVLTF. CDR3 in DNA: TGTGCCAGCAGTGATGGCTCTGGGGCCAACGTCCTGACTTTC.